These T cell receptor beta chains were read from a single sample in a study of T cell responses to AZD1222 COVID-19 vaccine. Measured with immunoSEQ multiplex PCR; TCRdb has only the in-frame clones, and not every one. The sample lists 89,000 or so clones; under 95% were seen once. The starting material was peripheral blood, obtained 28 days after the second AZD1222 dose. These receptors were taken from an adult who received the AZD1222 COVID-19 vaccine. Both conserved end residues are part of each CDR3. D genes are given only for firm matches. The size entry is marked missing in some rows and otherwise reads once, few, many or a size class.

DNA | CDR3 | J | size | D | V
TGTGCCAGCAGCTTAGCAGCCGGGAGTGGAGATACGCAGTATTTT | CASSLAAGSGDTQYF | TRBJ2-3 | . | . | TRBV7-2
TGTGCCAGCGGCTTCGGGGGGGGTGCGGGTTACTACGAGCAGTACTTC | CASGFGGGAGYYEQYF | TRBJ2-7 | once | TRBD2 | TRBV7-9
TGTGCCAGCAGCTTGGGTCAGGCCTCCTACGAGCAGTACTTC | CASSLGQASYEQYF | TRBJ2-7 | . | . | TRBV11-1
TGTGCCAGCAGCCCCGGGACAGGGAGGTACAATGAGCAGTTCTTC | CASSPGTGRYNEQFF | TRBJ2-1 | . | TRBD1 | TRBV7-2
TGTGCCAGCAGTTACGGCGGGGGGAGGACCGGGGAGCTGTTTTTT | CASSYGGGRTGELFF | TRBJ2-2 | . | TRBD2 | TRBV6-2/TRBV6-3
TGTGCCTGGAGTGGACAGGGAAGGTTGGAGTTC | CAWSGQGRLEF | TRBJ2-7 | . | TRBD1 | TRBV30
TGTGCCACCAGTGCCCCGGGAGCCGTCTACTCCTACAATGAGCAGTTCTTC | CATSAPGAVYSYNEQFF | TRBJ2-1 | . | . | TRBV24-1
TGCGCCAGCAGCTTGGGAGGTTCAATAGGTCCGGACACTGAAGCTTTCTTT | CASSLGGSIGPDTEAFF | TRBJ1-1 | . | . | TRBV5-1
TGTGCCAGCAGCTTAGTATCTGGGGGACACACTGAAGCTTTCTTT | CASSLVSGGHTEAFF | TRBJ1-1 | once | . | TRBV7-8
TGTGCCTGGAGTGTTTGGGGGGGGTCTCTTGGCTACACCTTC | CAWSVWGGSLGYTF | TRBJ1-2 | . | . | TRBV30
TGTGCCAGCAGCGTGACCGGGACAGGTTTATCCGGGGAGCTGTTTTTT | CASSVTGTGLSGELFF | TRBJ2-2 | . | TRBD1 | TRBV9
TGTGCCAGCAGTGAAAAGGCCGGGACAGGTTATGGCTACACCTTC | CASSEKAGTGYGYTF | TRBJ1-2 | medium-sized | TRBD1 | TRBV2
TGTGCCACCAGCGGTGGGGGAAACACCATATATTTT | CATSGGGNTIYF | TRBJ1-3 | . | . | TRBV24-1
TGTGCCAGCAGGAGGACGGGGAACTATGGCTACACCTTC | CASRRTGNYGYTF | TRBJ1-2 | . | . | TRBV28
TGTGCCAGCAGTTTAAGGTTTAGTGAGCAGTTCTTC | CASSLRFSEQFF | TRBJ2-1 | . | . | TRBV28
TGTGCCAGCAGCTCCCCCCCGGGTTTCGACACTGAAGCTTTCTTT | CASSSPPGFDTEAFF | TRBJ1-1 | few | . | TRBV11-2
TGTGCCAGCAGTACATACAGGGGGCTGACTAATGAAAAACTGTTTTTT | CASSTYRGLTNEKLFF | TRBJ1-4 | once | TRBD1 | TRBV27
TGTGCCAGCTCCCTCAATGGACGGACAGCTCGGTCCGGGGCCAACGTCCTGACTTTC | CASSLNGRTARSGANVLTF | TRBJ2-6 | . | . | TRBV18
TGTGCCAGCAACGACGGGGCACGGACTGAAGCTTTCTTT | CASNDGARTEAFF | TRBJ1-1 | . | . | TRBV3-1/TRBV3-2
TGTGCCAGCAGCGTAGCCCAGGGGGACAATGAGCAGTTCTTC | CASSVAQGDNEQFF | TRBJ2-1 | . | TRBD1 | TRBV9
TGTGCCAGTAGTATAGGGTGGGGGCAGCCGAACACCGGGGAGCTGTTTTTT | CASSIGWGQPNTGELFF | TRBJ2-2 | . | . | TRBV19